This TCR beta chain was sequenced for a study of CD8+ T cells in alopecia areata (dated by TCRdb to 2016 to 2018). Turning to the overall study: The treated patients took part in an open-label pilot trial in which moderate-to-severe alopecia areata was treated with oral tofacitinib at 5 to 10 mg twice daily. Scalp clonality was compared across normal scalp (n=4), patchy alopecia areata scalp (n=8), and alopecia totalis/universalis scalp (n=8). The study used high-throughput TCRbeta sequencing to examine T cell clonal expansion in alopecia areata, in both the C3H/HeJ mouse model and human patients. The SALT score, which quantifies the percentage of affected scalp surface area, was used to measure disease severity in treated patients. Tofacitinib was administered for 6 to 18 months, and 6 months of follow-up off drug were then conducted to assess delayed response and recurrence. RNA was obtained with the PAXgene miRNA kit for fixed scalp, the miRNeasy kit for PBMCs, and the RNeasy kit for mouse skin. Tofacitinib-treated patients had biopsies at baseline and at 4 and 24 weeks of treatment, with a later scalp biopsy in several patients. immunoSEQ multiplex PCR using 35 Vbeta forward primers and 13 Jbeta reverse primers was used to amplify TCRbeta CDR3 regions. On the human side, TCRbeta sequencing was run on scalp tissue and on sorted CD4+ and CD8+ peripheral blood T cells from healthy controls and from alopecia areata patients with either patchy or totalis/universalis disease. Study-wide findings and limitations: Unlike mouse skin, which is dominated by gammadelta T cells, normal human skin has resident alphabeta T cells that are also sequenced, and this complicates analysis of the scalp TCR repertoire. Many expanded lesional clones persisted in scalp and blood during tofacitinib treatment, which may partly explain relapse after stopping treatment. Tofacitinib significantly decreased scalp clonality and the number of expanded CD8+ clones among the top 100 scalp clones. TCR sequences shared between patients were less clear than in mice, possibly partly because of HLA diversity in the patient population. The treated cohort was small, with a single nonresponder, so links between baseline CD8+ expansion and response need larger studies. Compared with normal scalp, lesional scalp, particularly in alopecia totalis/universalis, had higher clonality and more expanded CD8+ clones, which suggests antigenic drive.

The library was generated by the immunoSEQ multiplex PCR assay. To provide template for TCR sequencing, every sample had RNA extracted and reverse transcribed into cDNA. SuperScript III was used to make first-strand cDNA, primed with a 2:1 mix of oligo-dT and random hexamers. A synthetic immune receptor repertoire was used to gauge amplification bias, and whatever bias remained was removed computationally. In the paper's pipeline: After raw reads were preprocessed to remove errors, the CDR3 was defined following IMGT conventions as running from the conserved cysteine to phenylalanine. To get clonality, Shannon entropy was normalized by log2 of the number of productive unique TCRs and the result was subtracted from 1. Scalp TCRbeta sequences were cross-referenced with sorted blood CD4 and CD8 repertoires so that the CD4 or CD8 identity of scalp clones could be inferred. The table comes from immuneACCESS by way of TCRdb, which keeps in-frame sequences with V and J called. Part of the clones is missing from these tables; in studies checked, under half for an unresolved V gene and the rest for unknown reasons. The V and J calls and clone size were taken over from that table, and D and trimming were inferred from the DNA. This sample lists around 300,000 clones; 45% to 70% were detected once. Jointly, the top ten make up 0.93% of the sample.

The CDR3, cysteine through phenylalanine, is 15 amino acids long. Left in the record is the CDR3 DNA by itself, 45 bases read in frame from the first base. CDR1 and CDR2 were assigned from the germline V gene as ENHRY and SYGVKD. V loses 3 bases, J loses 0 bases, and the germline ends lie 9 bases apart. The treatment or condition tag for this specimen amounts to: oral pan-JAK inhibitor, 5-10 mg twice daily. Lesional scalp punch biopsies and peripheral blood were collected from alopecia areata patients. After PBMCs were isolated by density centrifugation and stained for CD3, CD4 and CD8, a FACSAria was used to sort CD4+ and CD8+ T cells. This clone turned up a few times. Its antigen is unknown. Base quality data are lacking; no much larger clone is found one base away.

The chain was built from TRBV10-3 and TRBJ1-3; the D gene lacks a confident call. Specimen: CD4+ T cells sorted from blood, collected at roughly week 53, from a patient treated with tofacitinib. The receptor was isolated from a human donor with alopecia areata. CDR3 region: CAISEGGNSGNTIYF. At the DNA level, the sequence is TGTGCCATCAGTGAAGGCGGGAACTCTGGAAACACCATATATTTT.